What follows are 27 T cell receptor beta chains derived from one specimen sequenced in a study of blood T cells in healthy people across ages. For the second PCR, which ran for roughly 6 to 11 cycles, a sample-barcoded 5' primer and a J-beta primer mix were used. TCRdb called the 5' RACE reads again in MiXCR, with one record for every CDR3 protein. The profile shows about 1,800,000 distinct CDR3 sequences, approximately 30% of them singletons. Input material: blood. Source of these receptors: a woman between 25 and 40 years old in good health.

The chain employs TRBV6-1 and TRBJ2-7; perhaps TRBD2 as D (6 bases). The CDR3 sequence is 13 residues long. Germline CDR1 is MNHNS and CDR2 is SASEGT. The V and J ends lost 4 bases and 6 bases respectively, with 13 bases between them. CDR3 nucleotide sequence: TGTGCCAGCAGTGGGACCGGAGGGGCCGAGCAGTACTTC. Encoded protein: CASSGTGGAEQYF.

This clonotype was observed at least ten times. V and J are TRBV7-9 and TRBJ2-3; D is undetermined. From germline, CDR1 is SEHNR and CDR2 FQNEAQ (reference sequence). Trimming left V 0 bases short and J 2 bases short, with 12 bases between. The CDR3 totals 16 residues. This CDR3 reads CASSLAPSEYTDTQYF. CDR3 coding DNA: TGTGCCAGCAGCTTAGCCCCCAGCGAGTACACAGATACGCAGTATTTT.

The V gene is TRBV28, the J gene TRBJ2-7, with D maybe TRBD1 (5 bases). The V gene's germline CDR1 is MDHEN and CDR2 SYDVKM. Trimming removed 2 bases at V and 5 bases at J, with 13 bases between. The CDR3 is 14 amino acids. The CDR3 sequence is CASSLDRGKDEQYF. The CDR3 coding sequence is TGTGCCAGCAGTTTAGATAGGGGTAAAGACGAGCAGTACTTC.

V and J are TRBV20-1 and TRBJ1-1; 7 bases line up with TRBD1. The V gene's germline CDR1 is DFQATT and CDR2 SNEGSKA (reference sequence). J was trimmed by 0 bases and V by 6 bases; bases with no gene match: 4. The CDR3 spans 13 residues. The CDR3 DNA is TGCAGTGCCCAGGGACAGCTGAACACTGAAGCTTTCTTT. Protein sequence: CSAQGQLNTEAFF.

The V call is TRBV6-6, the J call TRBJ1-1; D gene unclear. Germline V gene lookup returns CDR1 MNHNY and CDR2 SVGAGI (reference sequence). The ends were cut back, 6 bases at V and 1 base at J, with 15 bases in the middle. The CDR3 contains 15 residues. Written as DNA, the CDR3 is TGTGCCAGCAGCAGTGGACCGACAACGAACACTGAAGCTTTCTTT. Its protein product is CASSSGPTTNTEAFF.

This clonotype was detected only a few times. The J gene is TRBJ2-3, the V gene TRBV5-1; 12 positions match TRBD2. This CDR3 has 17 residues. Germline lookup yields CDR1 SGHRS and CDR2 YFSETQ. J gave up 2 bases and V 4 bases, and 8 bases lay outside the gene matches. DNA of the CDR3: TGCGCCAGCAGCCCGCCCGCTAGCGGGGGGGCCACAGATACGCAGTATTTT. Translation gives CASSPPASGGATDTQYF. Complete variable domain (other parts from reference TRBV5-1 and TRBJ2-3): KAGVTQTPRYLIKTRGQQVTLSCSPISGHRSVSWYQQTPGQGLQFLFEYFSETQRNKGNFPGRFSGRQFSNSRSEMNVSTLELGDSALYLCASSPPASGGATDTQYFGPGTRLTVL.

This clonotype was seen ten or more times. CDR3 in DNA: TGCAGCGGGGGGGGACAGGGGAACGAGCAGTACTTC. This sequence encodes CSGGGQGNEQYF. The rearrangement links TRBV29-1 to TRBJ2-7, with 10 bases aligning to TRBD1. Germline loops: CDR1 SQVTM, CDR2 ANQGSEA. CDR3 length: 12 residues. V shed 7 bases, J shed 5 bases, and the junction held 5 bases outside the gene matches.

This clonotype was observed a handful of times. CDR3 sequence reads: CSANQLGKNTGELFF. CDR3 DNA: TGCAGTGCTAACCAACTAGGGAAGAACACCGGGGAGCTGTTTTTT. This chain joins TRBV20-1 and TRBJ2-2; D is perhaps TRBD2 (5 bases). Germline values: CDR1 DFQATT, CDR2 SNEGSKA (reference sequence). Trimming shortened V by 4 bases and J by 1 base, and 13 bases separated the two germline ends. This CDR3 comprises 15 residues.

The gene calls are TRBV20-1 and TRBJ1-1, with D possibly matching TRBD1 (6 bases). V shed 2 bases and J shed 6 bases, with 13 bases lying between them. Germline CDR1 reads DFQATT; CDR2 reads SNEGSKA (reference sequence). The CDR3 loop spans 13 amino acids. This chain's CDR3 is CSARRGGGAEAFF. In nucleotides, the CDR3 is TGCAGTGCTAGACGGGGAGGGGGGGCTGAAGCTTTCTTT.

The rearrangement joins TRBV4-3 to TRBJ2-4; TRBD2 agrees at 11 bases. Germline CDR1 and CDR2: LGHNA and YSLEER. The length of the CDR3 is 18 residues. Trimming at V came to 2 bases and at J to 13 bases, leaving 19 bases not matched to a gene. The CDR3, as DNA: TGCGCCAGCAGCCAAAATAACTGGGGGACTAGCGGTGACAATGAGCAGTACTTC. Translated: CASSQNNWGTSGDNEQYF.

The V and J genes are TRBV2 and TRBJ1-2; no definite D call. CDR1 and CDR2 (germline): SNHLY, FYNNEI. V lost 4 bases, J lost 1 base, and 13 bases lay in between. CDR3 length equals 15 residues. CDR3 protein: CASSAGRRVNYGYTF. Written as DNA, the CDR3 is TGTGCCAGCAGTGCCGGGCGTCGGGTTAACTATGGCTACACCTTC.

With respect to this clonotype: This CDR3 fails to terminate in the conserved phenylalanine or tryptophan, so it likely reflects a read error. V usage is TRBV2 and J usage is TRBJ1-1, with D possibly being TRBD1 (5 bases). V shed 5 bases and J shed 4 bases, with 14 bases lying between them. The CDR3 sequence is 14 residues long. The germline V gene encodes CDR1 SNHLY and CDR2 FYNNEI. The CDR3 sequence is CASSTYAGRTEAFC. CDR3 in DNA: TGTGCCAGCAGTACCTACGCGGGACGCACTGAAGCTTTCTGT.

This clonotype was picked up a small number of times. V and J are TRBV6-6 and TRBJ1-4, with TRBD1 matching 8 bases. The CDR3 spans 13 residues. Germline V gene sequence: CDR1 MNHNY, CDR2 SVGAGI (reference sequence). The junction had 1 base not matched to a gene; V was cut back by 6 bases and J by 4 bases. The CDR3 spells CASRDRDNEKLFF. CDR3 nucleotides: TGTGCCAGCAGGGACAGGGATAATGAAAAACTGTTTTTT.

V is TRBV5-1 and J is TRBJ1-1, with D perhaps matching TRBD1 (6 bases). Per the germline V gene, CDR1 is SGHRS and CDR2 is YFSETQ. The CDR3 loop spans 13 amino acids. V lost 7 bases, J lost 5 bases, and 15 bases lay in between. CDR3: CASRMNRDTEAFF. The CDR3 region has the DNA TGCGCCAGCCGGATGAACAGGGATACTGAAGCTTTCTTT. Filled out from reference TRBV5-1 and TRBJ1-1, the complete variable domain reads KAGVTQTPRYLIKTRGQQVTLSCSPISGHRSVSWYQQTPGQGLQFLFEYFSETQRNKGNFPGRFSGRQFSNSRSEMNVSTLELGDSALYLCASRMNRDTEAFFGQGTRLTVV.

Ten or more counts support this clonotype. The V and J genes are TRBV5-1 and TRBJ2-7; 10 bases are a match to TRBD1. The CDR3 loop spans 16 amino acids. Germline V gene sequence: CDR1 SGHRS, CDR2 YFSETQ. The ends lost 4 bases at V and 5 bases at J; junction bases unmatched: 12. The CDR3 spells CASSRIPGQGINEQYF. The CDR3 nucleotides read TGCGCCAGCAGCAGAATCCCGGGACAGGGGATTAACGAGCAGTACTTC.

This clonotype was counted a few times. The CDR3 spells CASSRQGLTDTQYF. The DNA for the CDR3 is TGTGCCAGCAGCCGACAGGGTTTGACAGATACGCAGTATTTT. V usage is TRBV3-1 and J usage is TRBJ2-3, with 7 positions matching TRBD1. The CDR3 sequence is 14 residues long. Per the germline V gene, CDR1 is LGHDT and CDR2 is YNNKEL (reference sequence). V gave up 4 bases and J gave up 3 bases; unmatched junction bases: 4.

The chain has TRBV27 and TRBJ2-7; tentative D call: TRBD2 (5 bases). The germline V gene encodes CDR1 MNHEY and CDR2 SMNVEV (reference sequence). The length of the CDR3 is 14 residues. V lost 2 bases and J 4 bases, leaving 12 bases between the germline ends. The CDR3 DNA follows: TGTGCCAGCAGTTTAATCCGGGGTCCTTACGAGCAGTACTTC. Translated, it gives CASSLIRGPYEQYF.

This sequence joins TRBV5-1 and TRBJ1-2; D gene ambiguous. The ends were cut back, 4 bases at V and 4 bases at J, with 17 bases in the middle. The germline V gene encodes CDR1 SGHRS and CDR2 YFSETQ. This CDR3 is built from 15 residues. The DNA of the CDR3 is TGCGCCAGCAGCCCCGTGGGGAGTAACTTCTATGGCTACACCTTC. It yields the protein CASSPVGSNFYGYTF.

The table lists this clonotype with a count of one. A much larger clone is a single base away; this may be a read error. The chain is built from TRBV7-6 and TRBJ1-1, with D unresolved. The V and J ends lost 1 base and 10 bases respectively, with 10 bases between them. This CDR3 is 12 amino acids long. Germline V gene lookup returns CDR1 SGHVS and CDR2 FNYEAQ. The CDR3 reads CASSLEQEGAFF. The CDR3 DNA reads as TGTGCCAGCAGCTTAGAGCAGGAGGGAGCTTTCTTT.

This clonotype has only a few counts. CDR3 nucleotide sequence: TGTGCCAGCAGCCGAGGGGGTGAGGGCTACACCTTC. Its translation: CASSRGGEGYTF. The genes are TRBV6-6 and TRBJ1-2; tentatively, D is TRBD1 (6 bases). The V end lost 6 bases, the J end lost 8 bases, and 13 bases lay between the germline ends. Germline loops: CDR1 MNHNY, CDR2 SVGAGI (reference sequence). The CDR3 is 12 amino acids.

In its sample, this clonotype was seen a few times. V usage is TRBV9 and J usage is TRBJ2-3, with D possibly TRBD2 on 5 matching bases. The CDR3 loop spans 12 amino acids. Germline CDR1 is SGDLS and CDR2 is YYNGEE. Trimming took off 3 bases at V and 7 bases at J, with 9 bases between the two ends. CDR3 in amino acids: CASSDTGNTQYF. The CDR3 DNA reads as TGTGCCAGCAGCGACACCGGGAATACGCAGTATTTT.

The chain links TRBV28 to TRBJ1-2; TRBD1 might be the D (5 bases). This CDR3 comprises 14 residues. The germline V and J ends were trimmed by 1 base and 4 bases, with 10 bases remaining between them. The germline V gene encodes CDR1 MDHEN and CDR2 SYDVKM. The CDR3 DNA is TGTGCCAGCAGTTTATACCAGGGCACCTATGGCTACACCTTC. It translates to CASSLYQGTYGYTF.

This clonotype was observed a few times. V gene TRBV5-1 combines with J gene TRBJ2-7; a weak D match, TRBD1 (6 bases). Per the germline V gene, CDR1 is SGHRS and CDR2 is YFSETQ. This CDR3 spans 15 amino acids. Trimming left V 1 base short and J 3 bases short, with 14 bases between. The DNA for the CDR3 is TGCGCCAGCAGCTTGCGGCCAGGGGTAGACTACGAGCAGTACTTC. It encodes CASSLRPGVDYEQYF.

This clonotype turned up a few times. The chain recombines TRBV7-2 with TRBJ2-3; no definite D call. Trimming pared 5 bases from V and 6 bases from J, leaving 9 bases between. The CDR3 loop spans 12 amino acids. CDR1 and CDR2 from the germline V gene are SGHTA and FQGNSA. The DNA for the CDR3 is TGTGCCAGCAGCCCCGAGTGGGATACGCAGTATTTT. Translating gives CASSPEWDTQYF.

In this sample, this clonotype turned up a few times. DNA for the CDR3: TGTGCCAGCAGTTTGTTAGCGGTGACGGGTGAGCAGTTCTTC. This encodes CASSLLAVTGEQFF. The V gene is TRBV12-3 or TRBV12-4, the J gene TRBJ2-1, with D possibly being TRBD2 (6 bases). V lost 3 bases to trimming and J lost 9 bases, with 15 bases between them. CDR3 length: 14 residues.

This clonotype has more than one count but fewer than ten. The chain links TRBV29-1 to TRBJ1-1; D possibly corresponds to TRBD1 (5 bases). The CDR3 loop spans 12 amino acids. Trimming shortened V by 2 bases and J by 11 bases, and 15 bases separated the two germline ends. Looked up from germline, CDR1 is SQVTM and CDR2 is ANQGSEA. The CDR3 bases are TGCAGCGTTGAATTGAGGGGCAGGTTGGCTTTCTTT. This sequence encodes CSVELRGRLAFF.

On this clonotype: Given the absence of the conserved phenylalanine or tryptophan at the CDR3 end, a read error is likely. The rearrangement links TRBV7-2 to TRBJ2-1; no reliable D call. The CDR3 loop spans 10 amino acids. The germline gives CDR1 SGHTA, CDR2 FQGNSA. The chain's CDR3 is CGARGDEQFV. The CDR3 coding sequence is TGTGGCGCCCGAGGAGATGAGCAGTTCGTC.